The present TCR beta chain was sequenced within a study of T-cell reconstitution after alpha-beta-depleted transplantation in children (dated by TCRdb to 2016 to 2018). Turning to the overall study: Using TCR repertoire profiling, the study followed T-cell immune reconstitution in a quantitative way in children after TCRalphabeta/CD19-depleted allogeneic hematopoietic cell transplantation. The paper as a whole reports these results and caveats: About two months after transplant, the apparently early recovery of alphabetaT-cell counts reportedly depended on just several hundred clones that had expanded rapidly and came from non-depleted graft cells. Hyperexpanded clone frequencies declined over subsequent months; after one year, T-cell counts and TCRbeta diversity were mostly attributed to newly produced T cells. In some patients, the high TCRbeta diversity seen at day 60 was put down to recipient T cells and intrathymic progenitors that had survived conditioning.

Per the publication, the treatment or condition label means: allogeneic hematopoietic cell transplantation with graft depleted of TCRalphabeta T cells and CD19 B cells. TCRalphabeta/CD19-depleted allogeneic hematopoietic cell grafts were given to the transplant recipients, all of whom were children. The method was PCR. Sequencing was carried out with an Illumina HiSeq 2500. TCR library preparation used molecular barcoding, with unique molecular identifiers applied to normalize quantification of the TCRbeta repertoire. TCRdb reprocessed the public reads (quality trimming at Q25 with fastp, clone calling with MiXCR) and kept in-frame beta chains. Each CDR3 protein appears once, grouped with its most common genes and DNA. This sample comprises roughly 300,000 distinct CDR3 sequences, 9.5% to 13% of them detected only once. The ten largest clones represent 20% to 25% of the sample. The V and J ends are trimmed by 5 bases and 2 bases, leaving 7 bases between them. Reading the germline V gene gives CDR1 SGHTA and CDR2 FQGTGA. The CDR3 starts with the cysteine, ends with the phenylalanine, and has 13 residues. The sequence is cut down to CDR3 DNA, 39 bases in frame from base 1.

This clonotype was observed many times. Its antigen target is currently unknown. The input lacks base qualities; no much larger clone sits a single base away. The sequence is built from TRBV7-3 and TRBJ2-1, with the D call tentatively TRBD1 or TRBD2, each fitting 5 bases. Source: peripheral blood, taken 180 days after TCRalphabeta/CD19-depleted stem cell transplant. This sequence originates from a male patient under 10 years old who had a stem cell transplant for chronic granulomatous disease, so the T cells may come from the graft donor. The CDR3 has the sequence CASSQGPYNEQFF. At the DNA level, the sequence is TGTGCCAGCAGCCAGGGACCCTACAATGAGCAGTTCTTC.